A selection of T cell receptor beta chains follows, all from one sample in a study of cytomegalovirus exposure and HLA in healthy donors. Profiled with immunoSEQ multiplex PCR; TCRdb holds only in-frame clones, not every one. The table has some 130,000 clones, about 80% seen once. Sample: PBMCs. The receptors here all came from a man aged 25 to 40 in good health and CMV-seronegative. CDR3s leave out the opening cysteine and the closing phenylalanine or tryptophan.

J gene	V gene	CDR3 protein
TRBJ1-1	TRBV18	ASSSQGQDTEAF
TRBJ2-2	TRBV5-8	ASSINRANTGELF
TRBJ2-1	TRBV4-1	ASSQGTSGYSYNEQF
TRBJ1-2	TRBV7-9	ASSSQDRGGYT
-	TRBV19	ASSIKDRAVYEQY
TRBJ1-1	TRBV27	ASSLHPLAGNTEAF
TRBJ1-1	TRBV5-1	ASSSGHMNTEAF
TRBJ2-7	TRBV27	ASSLIFGSYEQY
TRBJ2-3	TRBV5-6	ASSLALFAGGRSDTQY
TRBJ1-4	TRBV28	ASSLGGAGEKLF
TRBJ2-7	TRBV5-1	ASSLGSGGLEQY
TRBJ1-1	TRBV28	ASRDRTNTEAF
TRBJ1-5	TRBV7-2	ASSPRQRNQPQH
TRBJ2-2	TRBV7-7	ASSLEGTGPGELF
TRBJ1-1	TRBV25-1	ASSELSTGNTEAF
TRBJ2-7	TRBV6-6	ASRSGSSYEQY
TRBJ2-1	TRBV6-5	ASADTGGSEQF
TRBJ1-2	TRBV13	ASSLTGHRYGYP
TRBJ2-7	TRBV5-1	ASSLVQTGGDEQY
-	TRBV5-1	ASSQGMGTYEQY
TRBJ1-2	TRBV29-1	SVTTTYGYP
TRBJ1-4	TRBV9	ASSASRDTTNEKLF
-	TRBV4-2	ASSQVDGRLSYEQY
TRBJ2-7	TRBV7-2	ASSPRNSGRFYEQY
TRBJ2-7	TRBV6-5	ASSYSRLAGVIEQY
TRBJ2-6	TRBV11-2	ASSPTGAGANVLT
TRBJ2-4	TRBV5-4	ASSSGLGSIQY
TRBJ2-2	TRBV9	ASSNWGTSGRTGELF
TRBJ1-5	TRBV4-1	ASSHTLGQSHQPQH